The 4 T cell receptor beta chains below all came from one sample that was sequenced in a study of shared T cell receptors in the human thymus. Repertoires were generated with immunoSEQ multiplex PCR, while TCRdb's copy carries only in-frame clones and drops some. There are approximately 730,000 clones in the sample; approximately 85% occur only once, and more than 0.008% lies in the top ten. Separately, the same data were catalogued under a study of human thymus T cells.

Specimen: thymocytes. All receptors derive from a girl less than two years old with a congenital heart defect.

This sequence joins TRBV15 and TRBJ1-1, with D perhaps TRBD1 (5 bases). CDR1 and CDR2 from the germline V gene are LNHNV and YYDKDF (reference sequence). The CDR3 contains 16 residues. Trimming shortened V by 2 bases and J by 0 bases, and 13 bases separated the two germline ends. CDR3 DNA sequence: TGTGCCACCAGCAGACTACAGGTCCCGATGAACACTGAAGCTTTCTTT. Translating gives CATSRLQVPMNTEAFF.

V gene TRBV15 combines with J gene TRBJ2-5, with TRBD1 as a possible D gene (5 bases). Trimming stripped 3 bases from V and 2 bases from J, with 16 bases between. CDR3 length: 16 residues. Germline assignment: CDR1 LNHNV and CDR2 YYDKDF (reference sequence). CDR3 amino acids: CATSRPSGAEQETQYF. CDR3 sequence (DNA): TGTGCCACCAGCAGGCCCTCTGGGGCGGAGCAAGAGACCCAGTACTTC.

This chain joins TRBV19 and TRBJ1-1, with a tentative D call TRBD1 (5 bases). The CDR3 loop spans 18 amino acids. The V end lost 3 bases, the J end lost 0 bases, and 20 bases lay between the germline ends. The V gene's germline CDR1 is LNHDA and CDR2 SQIVND (reference sequence). The CDR3 DNA reads TGTGCCAGTAGTATGGATTTTGGGGGGAGTCTTATGAACACTGAAGCTTTCTTT. Translated: CASSMDFGGSLMNTEAFF.

This clone was found a few times. The rearrangement joins TRBV19 to TRBJ1-1; D is ambiguous. V gave up 0 bases and J gave up 1 base, with 12 bases separating them. In germline, CDR1 is LNHDA, CDR2 SQIVND (reference sequence). CDR3 length equals 16 residues. CDR3 sequence (DNA): TGTGCCAGTAGTATAGATAGTAGTGGAGCGAACACTGAAGCTTTCTTT. Its translation is CASSIDSSGANTEAFF.